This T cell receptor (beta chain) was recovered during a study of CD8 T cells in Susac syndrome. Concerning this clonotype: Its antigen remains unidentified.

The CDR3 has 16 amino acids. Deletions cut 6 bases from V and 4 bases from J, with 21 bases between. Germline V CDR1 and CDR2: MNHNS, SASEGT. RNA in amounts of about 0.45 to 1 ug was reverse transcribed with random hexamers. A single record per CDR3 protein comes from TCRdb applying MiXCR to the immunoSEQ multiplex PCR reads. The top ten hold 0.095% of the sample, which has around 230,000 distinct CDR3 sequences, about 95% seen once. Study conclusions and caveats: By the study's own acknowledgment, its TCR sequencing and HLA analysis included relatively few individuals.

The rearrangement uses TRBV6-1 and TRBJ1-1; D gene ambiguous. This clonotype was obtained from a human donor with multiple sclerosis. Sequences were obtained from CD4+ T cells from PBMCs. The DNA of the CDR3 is TGTGCCAGCAGGAACCCAGGAGGGAAGGGAGGCACTGAAGCTTTCTTT. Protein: CASRNPGGKGGTEAFF.